A selection of T cell receptor beta chains follows, all from one sample in a study of T cells after yellow fever vaccination. TCRdb fed the 5' RACE reads into MiXCR, producing one record per CDR3 protein. Of 80,000 to 100,000 distinct CDR3 sequences listed, more than 7.5% are singletons. The source was CD8+ T cells not binding an NS4B(214-222) dextramer, sorted from PBMCs, collected about 2 weeks after the first yellow fever vaccination. The receptors here all came from a man between 18 and 29 years old who received the YFV17D yellow fever vaccine. Both conserved end residues are part of each CDR3. The D gene is left open where the match is weak. The size field is filled for only some rows; it gives once, few, many or a size class.

J gene | D gene | clone size | V gene | CDR3 protein | CDR3 DNA
TRBJ2-1 | TRBD2 | - | TRBV7-6 | CASSLTSGGSPYGEQFF | TGTGCCAGCAGCCTCACTAGCGGGGGAAGTCCCTATGGTGAGCAGTTCTTC
TRBJ2-5 | TRBD2 | - | TRBV7-2 | CASSLVGTRMETQYF | TGTGCCAGCAGCTTAGTAGGGACTAGGATGGAGACCCAGTACTTC
TRBJ2-1 | - | - | TRBV20-1 | CSANSRDYNEQFF | TGCAGTGCTAATTCCAGGGACTACAATGAGCAGTTCTTC
TRBJ1-3 | TRBD1 | - | TRBV29-1 | CSGQGDSENTIYF | TGCAGCGGACAGGGTGACTCGGAAAACACCATATATTTT
TRBJ1-4 | TRBD1 | - | TRBV4-1 | CASSQTTGPRDRVWKLFF | TGCGCCAGCAGCCAAACGACGGGGCCTCGGGACAGGGTTTGGAAACTGTTTTTT
TRBJ2-3 | - | - | TRBV27 | CASSTISSLSSTDTQYF | TGTGCCAGCAGTACCATCTCCAGTCTCTCGAGCACAGATACGCAGTATTTT
TRBJ2-1 | TRBD2 | - | TRBV7-2 | CASSQPGGYNEQFF | TGTGCCAGCAGCCAACCGGGGGGCTACAATGAGCAGTTCTTC
TRBJ2-5 | - | few | TRBV6-1 | CASRTPGGRETQYF | TGTGCCAGCAGGACCCCAGGCGGACGAGAGACCCAGTACTTC
TRBJ1-2 | - | - | TRBV6-1 | CASSDIPGETYYGYTF | TGTGCCAGCAGTGACATTCCAGGAGAAACATACTATGGCTACACCTTC
TRBJ2-7 | TRBD1 | - | TRBV20-1 | CSARGGTGGVEQYF | TGCAGTGCTAGGGGTGGGACAGGGGGCGTCGAGCAGTACTTC
TRBJ2-7 | - | - | TRBV4-1 | CGSSQLSSYEQYF | TGCGGCAGCAGCCAATTAAGCTCCTACGAGCAGTACTTC
TRBJ1-5 | - | - | TRBV4-1 | CASSHPGGKGDQPQHF | TGCGCCAGCAGCCACCCTGGAGGGAAGGGAGATCAGCCCCAGCATTTT
TRBJ2-1 | TRBD2 | few | TRBV7-2 | CASSLGRLAGGYNEQFF | TGTGCCAGCAGCTTAGGTCGGTTAGCGGGGGGCTACAATGAGCAGTTCTTC
TRBJ2-1 | TRBD2 | many | TRBV10-3 | CAIRTSGGAFDEQFF | TGTGCCATCAGGACTAGCGGGGGGGCTTTCGATGAGCAGTTCTTC
TRBJ2-1 | - | - | TRBV4-3 | CASSQEGREDLDNEQFF | TGCGCCAGCAGCCAAGAGGGCAGGGAAGATTTAGACAATGAGCAGTTCTTC
TRBJ2-2 | - | - | TRBV27 | CASSSLQGTGELFF | TGTGCCAGCAGTTCACTACAGGGTACCGGGGAGCTGTTTTTT
TRBJ2-1 | - | - | TRBV14 | CASSPRVFNEQFF | TGTGCCAGCAGCCCTCGGGTGTTCAATGAGCAGTTCTTC
TRBJ2-7 | - | few | TRBV7-2 | CASRRGQYYEQYF | TGTGCCAGCAGGCGGGGACAATACTACGAGCAGTACTTC
TRBJ2-3 | TRBD2 | - | TRBV12-3/TRBV12-4 | CASSLSGVSDTQYF | TGTGCCAGCAGTTTAAGCGGGGTGTCAGATACGCAGTATTTT
TRBJ2-2 | TRBD2 | few | TRBV13 | CASSLRGGRTGELFF | TGTGCCAGCAGCTTACGGGGGGGACGGACCGGGGAGCTGTTTTTT
TRBJ2-1 | TRBD1 | - | TRBV5-1 | CASSFWWTGGNEQFF | TGCGCCAGCAGCTTTTGGTGGACAGGGGGCAATGAGCAGTTCTTC
TRBJ2-1 | TRBD1 | - | TRBV18 | CASSPTGTGELNEQFF | TGTGCCAGCTCACCGACCGGGACAGGAGAGTTGAATGAGCAGTTCTTC
TRBJ2-1 | - | many | TRBV7-9 | CASSPAGATEQFF | TGTGCCAGCAGCCCCGCAGGAGCGACTGAGCAGTTCTTC
TRBJ2-5 | TRBD1 | - | TRBV4-3 | CASSQDEGAGETQYF | TGCGCCAGCAGCCAAGATGAGGGGGCGGGAGAGACCCAGTACTTC
TRBJ2-3 | - | - | TRBV29-1 | CSTDSDTQYF | TGCAGCACCGACTCAGATACGCAGTATTTT
TRBJ1-4 | - | few | TRBV9 | CASSDASGTTLEKLFF | TGTGCCAGCAGCGACGCCTCCGGGACAACATTAGAAAAACTGTTTTTT
TRBJ2-2 | TRBD1 | few | TRBV4-2 | CASRDQDRTSGELFF | TGTGCCAGCAGAGACCAGGACAGGACCTCAGGGGAGCTGTTTTTT
TRBJ2-1 | - | few | TRBV6-5 | CASGAVANEQFF | TGTGCCAGCGGGGCTGTCGCCAATGAGCAGTTCTTC
TRBJ2-5 | - | - | TRBV7-8 | CASSSGARETQYF | TGTGCCAGCAGCTCGGGGGCGCGGGAGACCCAGTACTTC
TRBJ2-1 | TRBD2 | - | TRBV5-1 | CASSLGLAGWSSFNEQFF | TGCGCCAGCAGCTTGGGACTAGCGGGGTGGAGCTCCTTCAATGAGCAGTTCTTC
TRBJ2-5 | - | - | TRBV7-9 | CASSLASGVETQYF | TGTGCCAGCAGCTTAGCGTCCGGGGTTGAGACCCAGTACTTC
TRBJ2-7 | - | few | TRBV4-2 | CASARGIGEQYF | TGTGCCAGCGCAAGGGGAATCGGCGAGCAGTACTTC
TRBJ2-7 | - | - | TRBV27 | CASSLIAQSYEQYF | TGTGCCAGCAGCCTTATCGCACAGTCCTACGAGCAGTACTTC
TRBJ2-7 | TRBD1 | few | TRBV6-2/TRBV6-3 | CASRRPPGQGFNEQYF | TGTGCCAGCAGGCGCCCTCCGGGACAGGGGTTCAACGAGCAGTACTTC
TRBJ2-1 | - | - | TRBV11-2 | CASSPAGSLPNEQFF | TGTGCCAGCAGCCCAGCAGGCTCCCTCCCCAATGAGCAGTTCTTC
TRBJ2-3 | - | - | TRBV5-4 | CASSRPQERADTQYF | TGTGCCAGCAGCCGCCCGCAGGAACGTGCAGATACGCAGTATTTT
TRBJ2-1 | TRBD2 | many | TRBV7-9 | CASSLLLAGIDNEQFF | TGTGCCAGCAGTCTTCTACTAGCGGGAATTGACAATGAGCAGTTCTTC
TRBJ2-3 | - | - | TRBV6-5 | CASSYGPQGPLTDTQYF | TGTGCCAGCAGTTACGGCCCGCAGGGCCCTCTGACAGATACGCAGTATTTT
TRBJ1-1 | TRBD1 | many | TRBV29-1 | CSVDRGLNTEAFF | TGCAGCGTGGACAGGGGTTTGAACACTGAAGCTTTCTTT
TRBJ2-5 | - | - | TRBV6-1 | CASSPTPAALETQYF | TGTGCCAGCAGCCCTACCCCGGCAGCCTTAGAGACCCAGTACTTC